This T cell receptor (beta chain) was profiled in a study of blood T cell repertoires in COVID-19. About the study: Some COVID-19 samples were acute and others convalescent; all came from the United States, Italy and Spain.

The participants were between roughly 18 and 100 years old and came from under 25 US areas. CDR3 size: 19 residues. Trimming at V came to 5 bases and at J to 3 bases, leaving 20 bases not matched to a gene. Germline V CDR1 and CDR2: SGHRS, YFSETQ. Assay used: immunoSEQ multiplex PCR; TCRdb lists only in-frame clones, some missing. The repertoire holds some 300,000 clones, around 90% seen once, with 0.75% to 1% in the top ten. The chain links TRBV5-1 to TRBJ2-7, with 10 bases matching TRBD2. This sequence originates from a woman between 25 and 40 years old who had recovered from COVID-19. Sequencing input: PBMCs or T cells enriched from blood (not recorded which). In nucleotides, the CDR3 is TGCGCCAGCAGGGGGTTATCGGAACTAGCGGGAATTCGTGGCTACGAGCAGTACTTC. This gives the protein CASRGLSELAGIRGYEQYF.